The 30 T cell receptor beta chains listed next were all sequenced from one sample in a study of T cells in Graves' hyperthyroidism and ophthalmopathy. Regions amplified from RNA transcripts were the TCR beta CDR3 regions. Using the HTBI primer set, a first-round RT-PCR was run on the TCR CDR3. TCRdb re-called the multiplex PCR reads with MiXCR, one entry per CDR3 protein. The sample comprises some 490,000 distinct CDR3 sequences, 15% to 20% of which are singletons, and 29% rests with the top ten. The sequenced sample consisted of blood. The source of these receptors is a young woman with Graves' ophthalmopathy.

This clonotype has a count of ten or more. This sequence joins TRBV30 and TRBJ1-5; D is unclear. Germline-derived CDR1 and CDR2 are GTSNPN and SVGIG (reference sequence). The V gene lost 0 bases and the J gene lost 7 bases, with 10 bases spanning the gap. This CDR3 is built from 13 residues. CDR3 residues: CAWSVLGKQPQHF. CDR3 DNA: TGTGCCTGGAGTGTATTGGGGAAACAGCCCCAGCATTTT.

This clonotype was recorded many times. The V gene is TRBV7-9, the J gene TRBJ2-5; D ambiguous. Germline V CDR1 and CDR2: SEHNR, FQNEAQ (reference sequence). V lost 5 bases, J lost 4 bases, and 8 bases lay in between. The CDR3 extends over 12 amino acids. Here the CDR3 reads CASSPQTETQYF. The CDR3 coding sequence is TGTGCCAGCAGCCCGCAGACAGAGACCCAGTACTTC.

This clonotype was detected many times. The V gene is TRBV6-6, the J gene TRBJ2-7, with D perhaps assigned TRBD1 or TRBD2 (5 bases each). This CDR3 contains 14 residues. Trimming removed 2 bases at V and 4 bases at J, with 12 bases between. The germline V gene encodes CDR1 MNHNY and CDR2 SVGAGI (reference sequence). The CDR3 reads CASSYLRGAYEQYF. The CDR3 coding sequence is TGTGCCAGCAGTTACCTACGAGGGGCGTACGAGCAGTACTTC.

This clonotype was found many times. The chain links TRBV3-1 to TRBJ2-1; D is unclear. In germline, CDR1 is LGHDT, CDR2 YNNKEL (reference sequence). There are 14 residues in the CDR3. With 4 bases removed from V and 4 bases from J, the gap between germline ends came to 11 bases. This chain's CDR3 is CASSLVGRYNEQFF. CDR3 coding DNA: TGTGCCAGCAGCCTTGTGGGAAGATACAATGAGCAGTTCTTC.

This clonotype occurred a few times. V and J are TRBV28 and TRBJ1-4; D is unresolved. Germline V gives CDR1 MDHEN, CDR2 SYDVKM. The CDR3 consists of 12 residues. Trimming removed 4 bases from V and 8 bases from J, with 8 bases in between. The CDR3: CASSSLSEKLFF. CDR3 coding DNA: TGTGCCAGCAGTTCCCTTTCCGAAAAACTGTTTTTT. Full variable domain (rest looked up from reference TRBV28 and TRBJ1-4): DVKVTQSSRYLVKRTGEKVFLECVQDMDHENMFWYRQDPGLGLRLIYFSYDVKMKEKGDIPEGYSVSREKKERFSLILESASTNQTSMYLCASSSLSEKLFFGSGTQLSVL.

This chain uses TRBV6-6 with TRBJ1-1; D unresolved. The V end was cut by 1 base, the J end by 4 bases, with 13 bases between. The CDR3 loop spans 15 amino acids. Germline V gene lookup returns CDR1 MNHNY and CDR2 SVGAGI (reference sequence). This CDR3 is CASSYYGGSSTEAFF. For the CDR3, the DNA is TGTGCCAGCAGTTACTATGGAGGGTCGAGCACTGAAGCTTTCTTT.

This clonotype was found many times. The chain joins TRBV20-1 to TRBJ2-1, with D maybe TRBD2 (5 bases). Germline CDR1 reads DFQATT; CDR2 reads SNEGSKA (reference sequence). Trimming left V 6 bases short and J 4 bases short, with 22 bases between. The CDR3 contains 16 residues. CDR3 region: CSAHSLGESDYNEQFF. The CDR3 DNA reads as TGCAGTGCGCACAGCCTTGGGGAGTCCGATTACAATGAGCAGTTCTTC.

The table lists this clonotype with many counts. The chain employs TRBV30 and TRBJ2-1; D might be TRBD2 (5 bases). V lost 0 bases to trimming and J lost 7 bases, with 16 bases between them. The germline V gene encodes CDR1 GTSNPN and CDR2 SVGIG (reference sequence). This CDR3 has 15 residues. For the CDR3, the DNA is TGTGCCTGGAGTGTATTACTAGAAGGCCCTAATGAGCAGTTCTTC. Its translation is CAWSVLLEGPNEQFF.

The chain is built from TRBV9 and TRBJ2-7, with D perhaps matching TRBD2 (7 bases). The CDR3 is 14 amino acids. V lost 4 bases to trimming and J lost 4 bases, with 15 bases between them. Germline-derived CDR1 and CDR2 are SGDLS and YYNGEE. CDR3: CASSPGGQAYEQYF. DNA of the CDR3: TGTGCCAGCAGCCCCGGGGGGCAAGCGTACGAGCAGTACTTC.

This clonotype occurred many times. The rearrangement uses TRBV12-3 or TRBV12-4 and TRBJ2-7; D may be TRBD1 (6 bases). The CDR3 runs 14 residues. V was pared by 6 bases and J by 0 bases, with 12 bases between. CDR3 loop: CASSHDRSSYEQYF. The DNA of the CDR3 is TGTGCCAGCAGCCACGACAGGAGCTCCTACGAGCAGTACTTC.

Many counts were recorded for this clonotype. The chain employs TRBV30 and TRBJ1-1; D not certain. The CDR3 runs 13 residues. Germline V gene lookup returns CDR1 GTSNPN and CDR2 SVGIG (reference sequence). V gave up 3 bases and J gave up 0 bases, with 8 bases separating them. This chain's CDR3 is CAWRVLVNTEAFF. CDR3 nucleotides: TGTGCCTGGAGGGTTTTAGTGAACACTGAAGCTTTCTTT. The whole variable domain, remainder taken from reference TRBV30 and TRBJ1-1, is SQTIHQWPATLVQPVGSPLSLECTVEGTSNPNLYWYRQAAGRGLQLLFYSVGIGQISSEVPQNLSASRPQDRQFILSSKKLLLSDSGFYLCAWRVLVNTEAFFGQGTRLTVV.

This clonotype has ten or more counts. This sequence joins TRBV14 and TRBJ1-2, with a tentative D call TRBD1 (5 bases). This CDR3 has 14 amino acids. The germline V and J ends were trimmed by 0 bases and 2 bases, with 7 bases remaining between them. Germline assignment: CDR1 SGHDN and CDR2 FVKESK. CDR3 amino acids: CASSQDHRNYGYTF. The CDR3 nucleotides read TGTGCCAGCAGCCAAGACCACAGGAACTATGGCTACACCTTC.

This clonotype was seen only a few times. The chain combines TRBV12-5 with TRBJ1-2; 11 nucleotides agree with TRBD1. V gave up 1 base and J gave up 4 bases; unmatched junction bases: 2. Germline CDR1 reads LGHNT; CDR2 reads FRNRAP. CDR3 length: 15 residues. CDR3 coding DNA: TGTGCTAGTGGTTTGGGGACAGGGGGCGGCTATGGCTACACCTTC. The encoded protein is CASGLGTGGGYGYTF.

This clonotype has more than one count but fewer than ten. The V call is TRBV29-1, the J call TRBJ1-5, with TRBD1 as a possible D gene (6 bases). Between the trimmed V and J ends, which lost 3 bases and 7 bases, there was a span of 13 bases. Germline assignment: CDR1 SQVTM and CDR2 ANQGSEA. The CDR3 totals 13 residues. The CDR3 region is CSVEGTQGQPQHF. Here the CDR3 DNA reads TGCAGCGTTGAGGGGACACAGGGACAGCCCCAGCATTTT. Looking up the rest from reference TRBV29-1 and TRBJ1-5 gives the full variable domain: SAVISQKPSRDICQRGTSLTIQCQVDSQVTMMFWYRQQPGQSLTLIATANQGSEATYESGFVIDKFPISRPNLTFSTLTVSNMSPEDSSIYLCSVEGTQGQPQHFGDGTRLSIL.

This clonotype came up many times. This chain links TRBV7-3 with TRBJ2-1, with 9 bases identical to TRBD2. CDR1 is SGHTA, CDR2 FQGTGA, per germline. The CDR3 consists of 16 residues. Trimming at V came to 2 bases and at J to 0 bases, leaving 2 bases not matched to a gene. The CDR3: CASSLGGRGSYNEQFF. The CDR3 DNA sequence: TGTGCCAGCAGCTTAGGCGGGAGGGGCTCCTACAATGAGCAGTTCTTC.

The chain uses TRBV6-2 or TRBV6-3 and TRBJ2-7; a possible D gene is TRBD2 (6 bases). CDR1 is MNHEY, CDR2 SVGEGT, per germline. This CDR3 region has 13 residues. Trimming shortened V by 6 bases and J by 7 bases, and 16 bases separated the two germline ends. The CDR3 region has the DNA TGTGCCAGCAGAGGTTCCGGGACTGGTGAGCAGTACTTC. This gives the protein CASRGSGTGEQYF.

This clonotype was recorded at least ten times. The chain recombines TRBV20-1 with TRBJ2-5; 12 nucleotides agree with TRBD2. This CDR3 contains 19 residues. V was pared by 0 bases and J by 2 bases, with 13 bases of the junction left unmatched. Germline V gives CDR1 DFQATT, CDR2 SNEGSKA (reference sequence). CDR3 protein: CSAREPRPGLAGMQETQYF. In DNA form, the CDR3 reads TGCAGTGCTAGAGAGCCCAGACCCGGACTAGCGGGAATGCAAGAGACCCAGTACTTC.

Many counts were recorded for this clonotype. This sequence joins TRBV28 and TRBJ1-1; D may be TRBD1 (6 bases). The CDR3 is made up of 14 amino acids. The germline V gene has CDR1 MDHEN and CDR2 SYDVKM. Trimming pared 5 bases from V and 0 bases from J, leaving 10 bases between. CDR3 sequence reads: CASSADSMNTEAFF. The CDR3 region has the DNA TGTGCCAGCAGTGCGGACAGCATGAACACTGAAGCTTTCTTT. Variable domain in full (rest from reference TRBV28 and TRBJ1-1): DVKVTQSSRYLVKRTGEKVFLECVQDMDHENMFWYRQDPGLGLRLIYFSYDVKMKEKGDIPEGYSVSREKKERFSLILESASTNQTSMYLCASSADSMNTEAFFGQGTRLTVV.

This clonotype has only a few counts. J is TRBJ2-4 and V is TRBV20-1; 11 bases map to TRBD2. The V gene end was trimmed by 6 bases and the J gene end by 6 bases; junction bases not matched to a gene: 10. Germline values: CDR1 DFQATT, CDR2 SNEGSKA (reference sequence). This CDR3 contains 15 residues. The CDR3: CSAQTSGTIRNIQYF. CDR3 DNA: TGCAGTGCCCAGACTAGCGGGACTATAAGAAACATTCAGTACTTC.

This clonotype occurred a few times. One end of the junction is discordant with germline, which a read error may explain. The V call is TRBV14, the J call TRBJ2-7; D is undetermined. The CDR3 has 13 residues. Per the germline V gene, CDR1 is SGHDN and CDR2 is FVKESK. CDR3 amino acids: CASSQEERSEQYF. The CDR3 region has the DNA TGTGCCAGCAGTCAAGAGGAGCGTTCTGAGCAGTACTTC.

This clonotype was seen a few times. The V and J genes are TRBV6-5 and TRBJ2-7; 11 bases fit TRBD1. J was trimmed by 3 bases and V by 0 bases; bases with no gene match: 1. The CDR3 runs 15 residues. Germline CDR1 is MNHEY and CDR2 is SVGAGI. In DNA form, the CDR3 reads TGTGCCAGCAGTTACTCGGGGACAGGGGGCTACGAGCAGTACTTC. Translated, it gives CASSYSGTGGYEQYF.

This clonotype was seen at least ten times. The chain has TRBV28 and TRBJ2-7; 8 bases line up with TRBD1. The CDR3 loop spans 17 amino acids. The ends lost 2 bases at V and 1 base at J; junction bases unmatched: 10. The germline V gene encodes CDR1 MDHEN and CDR2 SYDVKM. The CDR3 nucleotides read TGTGCCAGCAGTTTACAGGGGGCCGGCGGGACATCCTACGAGCAGTACTTC. Encoded protein: CASSLQGAGGTSYEQYF.

At least ten counts were recorded for this clonotype. The V and J genes are TRBV28 and TRBJ2-5; tentative D call: TRBD1 (5 bases). Germline CDR1 MDHEN, CDR2 SYDVKM. The germline V and J ends were trimmed by 3 bases and 5 bases, with 10 bases remaining between them. This CDR3 comprises 13 residues. This CDR3 is CASSFVGVETQYF. The CDR3 DNA is TGTGCCAGCAGTTTTGTAGGGGTTGAGACCCAGTACTTC.

The sample holds a few counts of this clonotype. This rearrangement joins TRBV7-2 to TRBJ2-2; the D gene is possibly TRBD2 (7 bases). The CDR3 is made up of 16 amino acids. The V and J ends lost 6 bases and 5 bases respectively, with 19 bases between them. Germline V lookup: CDR1 SGHTA, CDR2 FQGNSA. CDR3 DNA: TGTGCCAGCAGAAACCGGAGGGGGGAGGGTACCGGGGAGCTGTTTTTT. This codes for CASRNRRGEGTGELFF.

V and J are TRBV20-1 and TRBJ1-4; no definite D call. Between the trimmed V and J ends, which lost 4 bases and 5 bases, there was a span of 14 bases. The CDR3 is made up of 14 amino acids. Germline lookup yields CDR1 DFQATT and CDR2 SNEGSKA (reference sequence). The CDR3 sequence is CSAIRTDTNEKLFF. Written as DNA, the CDR3 is TGCAGTGCTATTCGGACCGACACAAATGAAAAACTGTTTTTT.

This clonotype occurred once. The chain carries TRBV27 and TRBJ2-3; D gene unclear. V dropped 4 bases and J dropped 0 bases, with 11 bases sitting between them. CDR3 size: 15 residues. Germline CDR1 and CDR2: MNHEY and SMNVEV (reference sequence). The chain's CDR3 is CASSSTDSSTDTQYF. The CDR3 coding sequence is TGTGCCAGCAGTTCCACCGATTCTAGCACAGATACGCAGTATTTT.

In its sample, this clonotype was seen many times. V usage is TRBV12-3 or TRBV12-4 and J usage is TRBJ2-1; TRBD1 matches at 8 bases. The CDR3 covers 14 residues. V lost 6 bases, J lost 8 bases, and 9 bases stayed unmatched. The CDR3 DNA reads TGTGCCAGCAGAAGGACAGGGTGGGAAGATGAGCAGTTCTTC. Translation gives CASRRTGWEDEQFF.

At least ten counts were recorded for this clonotype. V is TRBV28 and J is TRBJ2-2; D gene unclear. V lost 3 bases, J lost 2 bases, and 10 bases lay in between. The CDR3 totals 15 residues. The V gene's germline CDR1 is MDHEN and CDR2 SYDVKM. CDR3: CASSLDNRNTGELFF. As DNA, the CDR3 is TGTGCCAGCAGTTTGGATAACAGAAACACCGGGGAGCTGTTTTTT.

Comment on this clonotype: This may arise from a read error, as a much more abundant clone is one base away. The chain links TRBV3-1 to TRBJ1-2; possibly TRBD1 for D (6 bases). V was clipped by 11 bases and J by 3 bases, with 19 bases between them. This CDR3 has 14 residues. Germline assignment: CDR1 LGHDT and CDR2 YNNKEL (reference sequence). The CDR3 loop is CAGTTAGADYGYTF. The CDR3 region has the DNA TGTGCCGGCACCACGGCAGGGGCCGACTATGGCTACACCTTC.

V and J are TRBV5-4 and TRBJ2-5; 7 positions match TRBD2. Germline V gene lookup returns CDR1 SGHNT and CDR2 YYREEE (reference sequence). With V trimmed by 0 bases and J by 1 base, 9 bases remained unmatched. The CDR3 length is 17 residues. The CDR3 reads CASSLVEASGAQETQYF. CDR3 DNA: TGTGCCAGCAGCTTGGTAGAGGCTAGCGGAGCCCAAGAGACCCAGTACTTC.